This entry describes one TCR beta chain. No antigen is known for it. The CDR3 is 15 amino acids. Trimming cost V 4 bases and J 4 bases; bases outside gene matches: 7. Germline values: CDR1 LNHDA, CDR2 SQIVND (reference sequence). Genomic DNA was the source, and TCR beta CDR3 was amplified from it by two-round multiplex PCR. The authors ran first-round PCR with primers specific to each TRBV and TRBJ gene. Using its own MiXCR run on the multiplex PCR reads, TCRdb lists one record per CDR3 protein. Of about 16,000 distinct CDR3 sequences in the sample, about 43% are singletons; the top ten hold 44%. This sample is part of a study of prognosis after radiotherapy for stage I lung cancer. Broader study findings: Unique TCR clone counts dropped after stereotactic body radiation therapy, from a median of approximately 9,600 to 7,200.

At both of two time points, about 6 milliliters of peripheral blood were drawn. The V gene is TRBV19, the J gene TRBJ2-7, with 10 bases that match TRBD2. This receptor was obtained from a donor over 45 with non-small cell lung cancer. The source was PBMCs, collected before or after stereotactic body radiation therapy (not recorded which). The DNA for the CDR3 is TGTGCCAGTAGTACAGGACTAGCGGTCATTTACGAGCAGTACTTC. Protein: CASSTGLAVIYEQYF. The variable domain in full, completed from reference TRBV19 and TRBJ2-7, reads DGGITQSPKYLFRKEGQNVTLSCEQNLNHDAMYWYRQDPGQGLRLIYYSQIVNDFQKGDIAEGYSVSREKKESFPLTVTSAQKNPTAFYLCASSTGLAVIYEQYFGPGTRLTVT.